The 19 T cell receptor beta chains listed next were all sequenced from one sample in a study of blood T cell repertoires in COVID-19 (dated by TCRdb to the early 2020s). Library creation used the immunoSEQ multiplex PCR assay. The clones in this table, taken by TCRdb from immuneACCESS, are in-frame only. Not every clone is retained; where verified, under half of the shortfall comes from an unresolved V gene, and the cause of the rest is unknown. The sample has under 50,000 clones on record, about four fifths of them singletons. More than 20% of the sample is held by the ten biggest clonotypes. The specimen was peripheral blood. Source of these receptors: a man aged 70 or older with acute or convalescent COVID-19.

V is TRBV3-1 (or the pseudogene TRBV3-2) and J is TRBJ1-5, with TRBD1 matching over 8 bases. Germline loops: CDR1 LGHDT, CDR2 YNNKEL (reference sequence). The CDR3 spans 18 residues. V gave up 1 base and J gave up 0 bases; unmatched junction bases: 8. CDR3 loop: CASSQGTGTGYSNQPQHF. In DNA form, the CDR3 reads TGTGCCAGCAGCCAAGGCACCGGGACAGGATATAGCAATCAGCCCCAGCATTTT.

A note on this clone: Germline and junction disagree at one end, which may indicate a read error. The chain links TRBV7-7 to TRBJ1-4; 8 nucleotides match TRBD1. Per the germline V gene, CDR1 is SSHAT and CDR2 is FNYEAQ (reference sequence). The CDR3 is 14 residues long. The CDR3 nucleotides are TGTGCTAGCAGCCCCGGGACAGGTACTGAAAAACTGTTTTTT. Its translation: CASSPGTGTEKLFF.

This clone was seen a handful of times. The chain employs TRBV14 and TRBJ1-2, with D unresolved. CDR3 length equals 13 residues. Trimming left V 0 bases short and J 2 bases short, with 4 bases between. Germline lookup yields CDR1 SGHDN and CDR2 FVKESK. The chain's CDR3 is CASSQDRNYGYTF. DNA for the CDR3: TGTGCCAGCAGCCAAGACAGGAACTATGGCTACACCTTC.

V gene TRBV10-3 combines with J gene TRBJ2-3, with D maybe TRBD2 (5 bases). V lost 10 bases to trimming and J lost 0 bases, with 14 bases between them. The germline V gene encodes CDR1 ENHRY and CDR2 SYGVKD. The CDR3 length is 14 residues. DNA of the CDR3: TGTGCCAGCGGGTCGCGGAGTAGCACAGATACGCAGTATTTT. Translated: CASGSRSSTDTQYF.

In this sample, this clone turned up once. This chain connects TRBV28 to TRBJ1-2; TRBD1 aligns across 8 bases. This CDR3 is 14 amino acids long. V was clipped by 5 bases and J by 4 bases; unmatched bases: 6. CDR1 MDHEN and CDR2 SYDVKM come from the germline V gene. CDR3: CASSPRTGPYGYTF. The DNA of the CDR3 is TGTGCCAGCAGTCCAAGGACAGGGCCCTATGGCTACACCTTC.

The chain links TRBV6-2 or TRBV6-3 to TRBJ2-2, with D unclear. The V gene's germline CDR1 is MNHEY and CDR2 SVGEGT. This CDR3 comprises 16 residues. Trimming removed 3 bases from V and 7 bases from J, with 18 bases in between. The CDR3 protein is CASSYLGPGGLGELFF. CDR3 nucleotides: TGTGCCAGCAGTTATCTAGGCCCTGGCGGCCTCGGGGAGCTGTTTTTT.

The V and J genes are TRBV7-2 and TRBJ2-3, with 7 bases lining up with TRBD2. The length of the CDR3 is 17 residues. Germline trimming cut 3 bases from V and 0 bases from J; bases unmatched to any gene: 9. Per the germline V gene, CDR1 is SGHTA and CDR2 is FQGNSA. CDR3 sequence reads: CASSFGGGPSSTDTQYF. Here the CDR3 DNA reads TGTGCCAGCAGCTTTGGGGGAGGGCCTTCTAGCACAGATACGCAGTATTTT. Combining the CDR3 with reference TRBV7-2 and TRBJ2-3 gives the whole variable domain GAGVSQSPSNKVTEKGKDVELRCDPISGHTALYWYRQSLGQGLEFLIYFQGNSAPDKSGLPSDRFSAERTGGSVSTLTIQRTQQEDSAVYLCASSFGGGPSSTDTQYFGPGTRLTVL.

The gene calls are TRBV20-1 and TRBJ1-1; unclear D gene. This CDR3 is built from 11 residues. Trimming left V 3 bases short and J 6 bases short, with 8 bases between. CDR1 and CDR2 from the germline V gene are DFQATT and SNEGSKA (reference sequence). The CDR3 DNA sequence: TGCAGTGCTAGGATGCAGGCTGAAGCTTTCTTT. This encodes CSARMQAEAFF.

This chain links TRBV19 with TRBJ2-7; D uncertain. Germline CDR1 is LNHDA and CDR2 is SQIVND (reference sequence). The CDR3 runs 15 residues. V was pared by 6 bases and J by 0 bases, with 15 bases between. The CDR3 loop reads CASSLDNLGSYEQYF. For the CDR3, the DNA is TGTGCCAGTAGCCTTGACAATTTAGGCTCCTACGAGCAGTACTTC. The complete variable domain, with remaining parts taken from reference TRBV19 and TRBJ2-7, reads DGGITQSPKYLFRKEGQNVTLSCEQNLNHDAMYWYRQDPGQGLRLIYYSQIVNDFQKGDIAEGYSVSREKKESFPLTVTSAQKNPTAFYLCASSLDNLGSYEQYFGPGTRLTVT.

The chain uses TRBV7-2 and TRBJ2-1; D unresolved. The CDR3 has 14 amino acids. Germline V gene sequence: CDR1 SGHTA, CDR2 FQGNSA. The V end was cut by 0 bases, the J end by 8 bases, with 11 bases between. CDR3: CASSLALLLDEQFF. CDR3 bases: TGTGCCAGCAGCTTAGCGTTACTCCTCGATGAGCAGTTCTTC.

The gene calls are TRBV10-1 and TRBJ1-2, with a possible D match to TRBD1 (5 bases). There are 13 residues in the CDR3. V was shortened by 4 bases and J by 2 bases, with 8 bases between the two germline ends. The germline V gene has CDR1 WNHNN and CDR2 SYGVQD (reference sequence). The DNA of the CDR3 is TGCGCCAGCAGTGGGGCAGGGAACTATGGCTACACCTTC. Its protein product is CASSGAGNYGYTF.

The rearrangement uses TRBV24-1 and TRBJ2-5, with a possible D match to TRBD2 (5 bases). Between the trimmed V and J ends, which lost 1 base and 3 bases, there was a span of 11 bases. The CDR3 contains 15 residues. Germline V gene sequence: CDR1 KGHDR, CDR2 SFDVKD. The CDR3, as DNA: TGTGCCACCAGTGATTTAGGCTCGGGAAAAGAGACCCAGTACTTC. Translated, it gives CATSDLGSGKETQYF.

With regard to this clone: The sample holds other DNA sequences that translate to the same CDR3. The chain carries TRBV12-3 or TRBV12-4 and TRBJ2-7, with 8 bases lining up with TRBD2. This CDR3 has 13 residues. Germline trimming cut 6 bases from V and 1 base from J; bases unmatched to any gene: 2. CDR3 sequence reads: CASRSGSSYEQYF. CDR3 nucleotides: TGTGCCAGCAGGAGCGGGAGTTCCTACGAGCAGTACTTC.

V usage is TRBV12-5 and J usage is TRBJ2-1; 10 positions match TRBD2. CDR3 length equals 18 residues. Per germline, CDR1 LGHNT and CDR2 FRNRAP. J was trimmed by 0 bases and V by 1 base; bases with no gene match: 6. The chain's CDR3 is CASGLGVASGSSYNEQFF. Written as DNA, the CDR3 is TGTGCTAGTGGTTTGGGGGTGGCTAGCGGGAGCTCCTACAATGAGCAGTTCTTC.

CDR3 protein: CASSQSGAVSGANVLTF. CDR3 bases: TGTGCCAGCTCACAGAGCGGGGCCGTCTCTGGGGCCAACGTCCTGACTTTC. The chain joins TRBV18 to TRBJ2-6; 7 positions agree with TRBD2. The CDR3 totals 17 residues. J lost 0 bases, V lost 4 bases, and 6 bases had no gene match. Germline assignment: CDR1 KGHSH and CDR2 LQKENI.

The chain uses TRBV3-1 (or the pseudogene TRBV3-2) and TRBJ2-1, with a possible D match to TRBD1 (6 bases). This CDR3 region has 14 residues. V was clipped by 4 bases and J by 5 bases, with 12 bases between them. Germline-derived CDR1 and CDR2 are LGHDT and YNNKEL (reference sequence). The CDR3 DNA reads TGTGCCAGCAGCCCGTCGGACAGAAACAATGAGCAGTTCTTC. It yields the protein CASSPSDRNNEQFF.

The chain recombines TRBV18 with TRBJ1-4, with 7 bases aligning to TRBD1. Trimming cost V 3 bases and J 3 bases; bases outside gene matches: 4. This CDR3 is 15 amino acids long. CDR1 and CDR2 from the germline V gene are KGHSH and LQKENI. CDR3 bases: TGTGCCAGCTCACCCAATCAGGGGGCTAATGAAAAACTGTTTTTT. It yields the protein CASSPNQGANEKLFF.

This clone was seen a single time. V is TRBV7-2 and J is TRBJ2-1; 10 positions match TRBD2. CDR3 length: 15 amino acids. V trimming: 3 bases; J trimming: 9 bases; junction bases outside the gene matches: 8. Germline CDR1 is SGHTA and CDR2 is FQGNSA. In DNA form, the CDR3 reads TGTGCCAGCAGCTTCCTAGCGGGAGAGTTCGGTGAGCAGTTCTTC. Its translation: CASSFLAGEFGEQFF.

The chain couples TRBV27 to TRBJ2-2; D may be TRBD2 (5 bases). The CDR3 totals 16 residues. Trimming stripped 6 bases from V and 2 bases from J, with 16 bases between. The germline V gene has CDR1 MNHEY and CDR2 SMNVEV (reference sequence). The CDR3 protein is CASRSEFGVNTGELFF. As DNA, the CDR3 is TGTGCCAGCAGGAGCGAGTTCGGGGTCAACACCGGGGAGCTGTTTTTT.